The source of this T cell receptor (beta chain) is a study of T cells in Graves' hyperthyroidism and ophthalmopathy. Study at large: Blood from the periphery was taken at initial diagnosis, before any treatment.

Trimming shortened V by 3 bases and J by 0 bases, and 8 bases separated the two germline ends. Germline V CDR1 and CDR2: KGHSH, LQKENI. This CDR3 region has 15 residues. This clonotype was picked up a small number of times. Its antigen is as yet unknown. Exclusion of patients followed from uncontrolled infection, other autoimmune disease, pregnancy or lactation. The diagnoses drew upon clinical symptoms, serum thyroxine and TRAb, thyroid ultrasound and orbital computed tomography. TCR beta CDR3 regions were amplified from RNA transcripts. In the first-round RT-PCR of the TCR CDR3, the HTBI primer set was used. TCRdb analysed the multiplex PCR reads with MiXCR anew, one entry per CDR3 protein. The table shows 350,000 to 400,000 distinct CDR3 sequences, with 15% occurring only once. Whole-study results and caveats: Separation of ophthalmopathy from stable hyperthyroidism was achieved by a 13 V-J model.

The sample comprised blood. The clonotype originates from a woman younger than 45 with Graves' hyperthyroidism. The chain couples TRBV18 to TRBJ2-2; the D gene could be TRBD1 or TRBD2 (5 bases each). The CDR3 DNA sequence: TGTGCCAGCTCACCTGGGGACCCGAACACCGGGGAGCTGTTTTTT. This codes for CASSPGDPNTGELFF.